This T cell receptor beta chain originates from a study of low-dose radiotherapy and immunotherapy resistance in tumors. As for the study in general: Intravenous cyclophosphamide 200 mg/m2 was given every two weeks, one day before radiation and immunotherapy. Patients received 300 mg of oral aspirin each day across four cycles, commencing on cycle 1 day 1.

Ten or more counts support this clonotype. V was pared by 1 base and J by 3 bases, with 13 bases between. The CDR3 contains 15 residues. This sample's time point: before trial treatment. The therapy administered to donors comprised nivolumab, ipilimumab, aspirin, low-dose cyclophosphamide and low-dose radiotherapy. Eligibility criteria specified advanced solid malignancies devoid of tumor-infiltrating lymphocytes. cDNA synthesis used a TRAV/TRBV-specific primer set for both chains. The authors ran 15 to 20 PCR cycles to amplify TCRs with a constant-region primer and V-primer adapter. TCRdb reprocessed the reads with MiXCR, giving one entry per CDR3 protein. Among some 71,000 distinct CDR3 sequences listed, roughly 30% were seen once.

The chain employs TRBV12-3 or TRBV12-4 and TRBJ2-7; D is perhaps TRBD1 or TRBD2 (5 bases each). Sequencing used PBMCs, obtained before treatment. The clonotype originates from a female donor with ovarian cancer. The CDR3 DNA follows: TGTGCCAGCAGTTTAGGAGGGGACGTCATCTACGAGCAGTACTTC. It is translated as CASSLGGDVIYEQYF.